A single sample gave rise to the 2 T cell receptor beta chains below, sequenced in a study of a mutant IDH1 vaccine in newly diagnosed glioma. Noted time point: baseline, week 1 (first vaccination visit). The treatment is: pre-vaccination baseline after standard-of-care therapy. Here immunoSEQ multiplex PCR was the method, and the copy in TCRdb shows in-frame clones only, minus some. The data hold about 92,000 clones, with 83% observed a single time. The sequencing used PBMCs, collected from a glioma patient treated with radiotherapy, temozolomide or both. The origin of the receptors is a woman aged 45 to 65 with glioma.

This clone was detected only once. V is TRBV4-3 and J is TRBJ1-2, with TRBD1 as a possible D gene (5 bases). Trimming left V 0 bases short and J 0 bases short, with 14 bases between. Germline V CDR1 and CDR2: LGHNA, YSLEER. This CDR3 is built from 17 residues. This CDR3 is CASSQEFGAGSNYGYTF. CDR3 nucleotide sequence: TGCGCCAGCAGCCAAGAATTCGGGGCAGGGTCTAACTATGGCTACACCTTC.

CDR3: CASSLGEKKEKAFF. CDR3 bases: TGTGCCAGCAGCTTGGGGGAGAAGAAAGAAAAAGCTTTCTTT. The genes are TRBV7-8 and TRBJ1-1, with D perhaps matching TRBD1 (5 bases). V lost 3 bases, J lost 9 bases, and 17 bases lay in between. The CDR3 covers 14 residues. Germline V gene lookup returns CDR1 SGHVS and CDR2 FQNEAQ.